This T cell receptor (beta chain) was obtained from a study of blood T cells in healthy people across ages. The study's findings and limits: The diversity estimates, figures obtained from one million T cells, were considered underestimates.

Only a few counts were recorded for this clonotype. The target antigen is unknown. Primers used in a second PCR of roughly 7 to 12 cycles were a sample-barcoded 5' primer and a J-beta primer mix. Through a template-switch adaptor with 12 random nucleotides, each cDNA molecule received a tag. TCRdb independently ran MiXCR on the 5' RACE reads; one entry per CDR3 protein. The sample comprises around 400,000 distinct CDR3 sequences, over 45% of which are singletons, and 51% rests with the top ten. The V gene lost 6 bases and the J gene lost 0 bases, with 12 bases spanning the gap. From germline, CDR1 is DFQATT and CDR2 SNEGSKA (reference sequence). This CDR3 contains 13 residues. Staff drew roughly 10 milliliters of peripheral blood from each donor.

The chain couples TRBV20-1 to TRBJ2-7; D is unclear. The sequencing sample was made of blood. The source of this sequence is a man aged 60 to 75 in good health. DNA for the CDR3: TGCAGTGCCCCATCGGCCAACTCCTACGAGCAGTACTTC. Translation gives CSAPSANSYEQYF.